Presented here are 20 T cell receptor beta chains from one specimen sequenced in a study of Graves' ophthalmopathy and Graves' hyperthyroidism. Amplified TCR beta CDR3 regions were obtained using RNA transcripts as template. RT-PCR was first run with HTBI primers, then multiplex PCR in a second round. MiXCR, run by TCRdb on the multiplex PCR reads, gives a single entry per CDR3 protein. This sample yields 400,000 to 500,000 distinct CDR3 sequences, of which around 21% are seen a single time; approximately 3.2% belongs to the top ten. Sequencing input: peripheral blood. These receptors were collected from a woman aged 18-35 years with stable Graves' hyperthyroidism.

This clonotype was picked up many times. The V call is TRBV24-1, the J call TRBJ2-5; 14 positions match TRBD2. This CDR3 region has 17 residues. Germline CDR1 is KGHDR and CDR2 is SFDVKD. The trim removed 3 bases at V and 2 bases at J, leaving 4 bases unmatched. CDR3 nucleotides: TGTGCCACCAGTGATACCCGGACTAGCGGGGGGCAAGAGACCCAGTACTTC. Its translation: CATSDTRTSGGQETQYF.

This clonotype was counted only a few times. J is TRBJ2-7 and V is TRBV25-1, with 9 bases lining up with TRBD1. The CDR3 length is 18 residues. V gave up 3 bases and J gave up 4 bases; unmatched junction bases: 16. Germline V CDR1 and CDR2: MGHDK, SYGVNS. CDR3 DNA: TGTGCCAGCAGTGACCGGGACAGGGATTCCGCCCCTTCATACGAGCAGTACTTC. This codes for CASSDRDRDSAPSYEQYF.

The chain links TRBV2 to TRBJ2-7, with D tentatively TRBD1 (6 bases). V was trimmed by 6 bases and J by 2 bases, leaving 11 bases between them. The CDR3 is 13 amino acids. CDR1 SNHLY and CDR2 FYNNEI come from the germline V gene. DNA for the CDR3: TGTGCCAGCAGCAAGGGGGATGCCTACGAGCAGTACTTC. Translation: CASSKGDAYEQYF.

This clonotype has a count of ten or more. The chain couples TRBV6-5 to TRBJ1-1; 7 nucleotides match TRBD1. This CDR3 has 14 residues. J lost 5 bases, V lost 4 bases, and 7 bases had no gene match. In germline, CDR1 is MNHEY, CDR2 SVGAGI. The CDR3 DNA follows: TGTGCCAGCAGTTCTATGACAGGGAGAACTGAAGCTTTCTTT. This translates into CASSSMTGRTEAFF.

The rearrangement joins TRBV2 to TRBJ1-1; D is uncertain. With 3 bases removed from V and 10 bases from J, the gap between germline ends came to 12 bases. CDR1 and CDR2 (germline): SNHLY, FYNNEI. This CDR3 comprises 12 residues. The CDR3 loop is CASSDSRVPAFF. The CDR3 nucleotides read TGTGCCAGCAGTGACTCAAGGGTACCAGCTTTCTTT.

This clonotype was counted at least ten times. This chain connects TRBV7-2 to TRBJ2-5; 8 bases are a match to TRBD2. The CDR3 runs 13 residues. V was pared by 10 bases and J by 2 bases, with 6 bases of the junction left unmatched. The germline CDR1 and CDR2 sequences are SGHTA and FQGNSA. In nucleotides, the CDR3 is TGTGCCATCCGGGTAGCGGGACAAGAGACCCAGTACTTC. Protein product: CAIRVAGQETQYF.

This clonotype has just a few counts. The chain is built from TRBV24-1 and TRBJ2-7; 8 nucleotides align to TRBD2. The germline CDR1 and CDR2 sequences are KGHDR and SFDVKD. V was clipped by 4 bases and J by 0 bases; unmatched bases: 4. The CDR3 length is 15 residues. CDR3 in amino acids: CATSESGGLSYEQYF. For the CDR3, the DNA is TGTGCCACCAGTGAGAGCGGGGGCCTCTCCTACGAGCAGTACTTC.

This clonotype has ten or more counts. V usage is TRBV4-1 and J usage is TRBJ1-6; no clear D. The germline gives CDR1 MGHRA, CDR2 YSYEKL. Trimming shortened V by 0 bases and J by 7 bases, and 10 bases separated the two germline ends. The length of the CDR3 is 15 residues. CDR3 nucleotides: TGCGCCAGCAGCCAAGAGACGGGGTCGAATTCACCCCTCCACTTT. Translated, it gives CASSQETGSNSPLHF.

This clonotype was recorded a few times. The chain uses TRBV18 and TRBJ2-2; no clear D gene. Germline assignment: CDR1 KGHSH and CDR2 LQKENI. V lost 1 base and J 4 bases, leaving 4 bases between the germline ends. The CDR3 is 13 residues long. CDR3 sequence (DNA): TGTGCCAGCTCACCACAGACCACCGGGGAGCTGTTTTTT. Protein sequence: CASSPQTTGELFF.

The V call is TRBV18, the J call TRBJ2-5; 7 nucleotides align to TRBD2. V was clipped by 5 bases and J by 3 bases; unmatched bases: 6. Germline V gene lookup returns CDR1 KGHSH and CDR2 LQKENI. There are 14 residues in the CDR3. The CDR3 loop is CASSRTRLEETQYF. For the CDR3, the DNA is TGTGCCAGCTCAAGGACTAGGCTGGAAGAGACCCAGTACTTC. The complete variable domain, with remaining parts taken from reference TRBV18 and TRBJ2-5, reads NAGVMQNPRHLVRRRGQEARLRCSPMKGHSHVYWYRQLPEEGLKFMVYLQKENIIDESGMPKERFSAEFPKEGPSILRIQQVVRGDSAAYFCASSRTRLEETQYFGPGTRLLVL.

The rearrangement uses TRBV6-1 and TRBJ1-5; 7 bases match TRBD1. This CDR3 region has 14 residues. Germline CDR1 MNHNS, CDR2 SASEGT. After removal of 8 bases from V and 1 base from J, the junction contained 5 bases not matched to a gene. In DNA form, the CDR3 reads TGTGCCAGCCTCCGGGACAGCAGCAATCAGCCCCAGCATTTT. Its translation: CASLRDSSNQPQHF.

This rearrangement joins TRBV11-2 to TRBJ1-1; 9 nucleotides align to TRBD1. V was pared by 6 bases and J by 4 bases, with 12 bases of the junction left unmatched. CDR3 size: 16 residues. Looked up from germline, CDR1 is SGHAT and CDR2 is FQNNGV. The CDR3 reads CASRPNRGPRTTEAFF. As DNA, the CDR3 is TGTGCCAGCAGGCCAAACAGGGGGCCTCGGACCACTGAAGCTTTCTTT.

This clonotype showed up many times. This sequence joins TRBV5-1 and TRBJ1-2; no reliable D call. This CDR3 comprises 16 residues. Germline V gene data show CDR1 as SGHRS and CDR2 as YFSETQ. Trimming removed 4 bases at V and 6 bases at J, with 22 bases between. For the CDR3, the DNA is TGCGCCAGCAGCCGTTCGATGGATCACCGGCCAGATGGCTACACCTTC. It yields the protein CASSRSMDHRPDGYTF. Variable domain in full (rest from reference TRBV5-1 and TRBJ1-2): KAGVTQTPRYLIKTRGQQVTLSCSPISGHRSVSWYQQTPGQGLQFLFEYFSETQRNKGNFPGRFSGRQFSNSRSEMNVSTLELGDSALYLCASSRSMDHRPDGYTFGSGTRLTVV.

This clonotype came up many times. V gene TRBV5-6 combines with J gene TRBJ1-5; the match to TRBD1 covers 7 bases. J was trimmed by 3 bases and V by 4 bases; bases with no gene match: 10. This CDR3 comprises 16 residues. Germline V CDR1 and CDR2: SGHDT, YYEEEE. The CDR3 sequence is CASSLGGTGVNQPQHF. The CDR3 nucleotides read TGTGCCAGCAGCCTTGGCGGAACAGGGGTCAATCAGCCCCAGCATTTT.

In the case of this clonotype: Just one base apart from a much larger clone, this may be a read error. No conserved phenylalanine or tryptophan ends this CDR3, so it is likely a read error. This chain connects TRBV5-6 to TRBJ2-5, with 9 bases identical to TRBD2. Germline-derived CDR1 and CDR2 are SGHDT and YYEEEE. This CDR3 region has 15 residues. J was trimmed by 5 bases and V by 4 bases; bases with no gene match: 9. This CDR3 reads CASSRRLAVWETQYS. CDR3 bases: TGTGCCAGCAGCCGTAGACTAGCGGTCTGGGAGACCCAGTACTCC.

This clonotype has ten or more counts. This chain uses TRBV9 with TRBJ2-2; D is unresolved. V lost 0 bases to trimming and J lost 4 bases, with 7 bases between them. The CDR3 has 14 residues. Looked up from germline, CDR1 is SGDLS and CDR2 is YYNGEE. In nucleotides, the CDR3 is TGTGCCAGCAGCGTAGGGAGTGGCACCGGGGAGCTGTTTTTT. Its protein is CASSVGSGTGELFF.

This sequence joins TRBV20-1 and TRBJ2-7; D may be TRBD1 (6 bases). CDR3 size: 13 residues. Germline CDR1 and CDR2: DFQATT and SNEGSKA (reference sequence). This CDR3 is CSIPGTYYYEQYF. CDR3 sequence (DNA): TGCAGCATTCCCGGGACATACTACTACGAGCAGTACTTC.

A few counts support this clonotype. This chain uses TRBV3-1 with TRBJ2-5; a possible D gene is TRBD2 (6 bases). The germline V gene has CDR1 LGHDT and CDR2 YNNKEL (reference sequence). This CDR3 contains 14 residues. The V and J ends lost 1 base and 3 bases respectively, with 9 bases between them. CDR3 protein: CASSQGGGKETQYF. The CDR3 DNA is TGTGCCAGCAGCCAAGGGGGCGGGAAAGAGACCCAGTACTTC.

The genes are TRBV12-3 or TRBV12-4 and TRBJ2-5; D gene unclear. The CDR3 contains 13 residues. The V and J ends lost 5 bases and 4 bases respectively, with 11 bases between them. CDR3 nucleotides: TGTGCCAGCAGTCACCCTAGAGGAGAGACCCAGTACTTC. This translates into CASSHPRGETQYF.

There are many counts of this clonotype. The chain couples TRBV4-3 to TRBJ1-1; no reliable D call. The CDR3 spans 15 residues. Germline assignment: CDR1 LGHNA and CDR2 YSLEER. Deletions cut 1 base from V and 0 bases from J, with 9 bases between. The CDR3 spells CASSQAPVMNTEAFF. The CDR3 region has the DNA TGCGCCAGCAGCCAAGCCCCAGTTATGAACACTGAAGCTTTCTTT.